Listed below are T cell receptor beta chains from one sample, sequenced in a study of T cell repertoires in cytomegalovirus infection. TCRdb analysed the reads with MiXCR anew, one entry per CDR3 protein. The table includes 630,000 or so distinct CDR3 sequences, around 24% detected once. The sample taken for sequencing was CD8+ T cells from PBMCs. The source of these receptors is a human donor in good health (CMV status not recorded). Some clones in this sample may be carry-over from other donors' samples. The CDR3 runs from the conserved cysteine through the conserved F or W. D genes are given only for firm matches. A row's size may be missing; if present it is once, few, many or a size class.

V gene,D gene,J gene,clone size,CDR3 DNA,CDR3 protein
TRBV4-3,NA,TRBJ1-1,NA,TGCGCCAGCAGCCAGAATAAAGAAGCTTTCTTT,CASSQNKEAFF
TRBV7-9,NA,TRBJ1-4,few,TGTGCCAGCAGCTTCTTGAGTTATAATGAAAAACTGTTTTTT,CASSFLSYNEKLFF
TRBV7-4,NA,TRBJ2-4,NA,TGTGCCAGCAGCTTATGGGATCAGGGGGCCAAAAACATTCAGTACTTC,CASSLWDQGAKNIQYF
TRBV7-9,NA,TRBJ1-1,many,TGTGCCAGCAGCTTTCAGGGAGGGGGCACTGAAGCTTTCTTT,CASSFQGGGTEAFF
TRBV14,NA,TRBJ2-3,NA,TGTGCCAGCAGCCAAGATTTCGTTCCGGGAGATACGCAGTATTTT,CASSQDFVPGDTQYF
TRBV6-8,NA,TRBJ1-4,NA,TGTGCCAGCAGTTACGGGACGGCAACTAATGAAAAACTGTTTTTT,CASSYGTATNEKLFF
TRBV19,NA,TRBJ2-1,NA,TGTGCCAGTAGTATAGGTGGGGGGGCCTCCTACAATGAGCAGTTCTTC,CASSIGGGASYNEQFF
TRBV12-3/TRBV12-4,NA,TRBJ1-5,NA,TGTGCCAGCAGCCTTTTTAAGTCGGGGAATCAGCCCCAGCAATTT,CASSLFKSGNQPQQF
TRBV11-2,NA,TRBJ2-5,NA,TGTGCCAGCCTTCCGGCAGGGGAAGAGACCCAGTGCTTC,CASLPAGEETQCF
TRBV6-2/TRBV6-3,NA,TRBJ1-2,few,TGTGCCAGCAGTTCCTTCCGGACAGATGATGGCTACACCTTC,CASSSFRTDDGYTF
TRBV27,NA,TRBJ1-5,many,TGTGCCAGCAGTCCCTCAGGGCCGCTACGGCCCCAGCATTTT,CASSPSGPLRPQHF
TRBV7-6,NA,TRBJ1-2,NA,TGTGCCAGCAGCCTAACGGCGGGGGAAGCTAACTATGGCTACACCTTC,CASSLTAGEANYGYTF
TRBV7-2,TRBD1,TRBJ1-5,many,TGTGCCAGCAGCTTAGGCGGGACAGGTCTTAGCAATCAGCCCCAGCATTTT,CASSLGGTGLSNQPQHF
TRBV29-1,NA,TRBJ1-3,NA,TGCAGCGGAAGGTCTGGAAACACCATATATTTT,CSGRSGNTIYF
TRBV28,TRBD1,TRBJ2-3,few,TGTGCCAGCGTCCGGGACAGGGACAGCACAGATACGCAGTATTTT,CASVRDRDSTDTQYF
TRBV7-9,NA,TRBJ1-1,NA,TGTGCCAGCAGCTTAGGTGGGCAGAGGCACGCTTTCTTT,CASSLGGQRHAFF